The sequence of this T cell receptor beta chain was determined in a study of glioma-infiltrating T cells. V lost 2 bases, J lost 2 bases, and 11 bases lay in between. The germline V gene has CDR1 MNHEY and CDR2 SVGEGT. This CDR3 contains 15 residues. The iRepertoire nested amplicon-rescue multiplex PCR amplified TCR alpha and beta CDR3s from RNA. TCRdb reprocessed the multiplex PCR reads with MiXCR, giving one entry per CDR3 protein. This sample yields about 400,000 distinct CDR3 sequences, of which 41% are seen a single time; more than 10% belongs to the top ten. V and J are TRBV6-2 or TRBV6-3 and TRBJ2-3; D gene unclear. Sequencing input: glioma tissue, nonneoplastic brain tissue, or PBMCs (not recorded which). This TCR came from a human donor with low-grade glioma or glioblastoma, undergoing nonglioma brain surgery, or in good health (not recorded which). The chain's CDR3 is CASSYLSPATDTQYF. In DNA form, the CDR3 reads TGTGCCAGCAGTTACCTGAGCCCCGCCACAGATACGCAGTATTTT.